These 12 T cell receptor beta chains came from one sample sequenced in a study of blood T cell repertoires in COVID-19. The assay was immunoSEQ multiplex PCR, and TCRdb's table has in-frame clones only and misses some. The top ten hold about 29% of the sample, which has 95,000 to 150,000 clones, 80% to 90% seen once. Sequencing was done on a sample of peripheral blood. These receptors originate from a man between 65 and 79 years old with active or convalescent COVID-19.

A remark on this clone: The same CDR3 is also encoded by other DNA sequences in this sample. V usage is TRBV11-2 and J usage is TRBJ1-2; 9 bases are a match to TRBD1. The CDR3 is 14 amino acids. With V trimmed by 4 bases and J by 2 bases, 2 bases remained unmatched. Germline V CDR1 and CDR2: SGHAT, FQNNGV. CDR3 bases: TGTGCCAGCAGCTCCGGGACAGGGAACTATGGCTACACCTTC. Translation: CASSSGTGNYGYTF.

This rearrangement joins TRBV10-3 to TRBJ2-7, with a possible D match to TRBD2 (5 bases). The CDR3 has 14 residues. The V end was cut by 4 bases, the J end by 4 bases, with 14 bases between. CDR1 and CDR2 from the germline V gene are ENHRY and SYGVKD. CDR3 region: CAISGVEDVYEQYF. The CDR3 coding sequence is TGTGCCATCAGTGGAGTGGAGGACGTTTACGAGCAGTACTTC.

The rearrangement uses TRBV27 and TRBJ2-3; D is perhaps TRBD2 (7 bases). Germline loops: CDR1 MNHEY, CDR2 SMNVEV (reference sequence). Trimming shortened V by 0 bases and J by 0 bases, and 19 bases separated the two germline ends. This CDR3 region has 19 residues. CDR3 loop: CASSLSPSGGGPSTDTQYF. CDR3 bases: TGTGCCAGCAGTTTATCGCCTAGCGGAGGGGGGCCTAGCACAGATACGCAGTATTTT.

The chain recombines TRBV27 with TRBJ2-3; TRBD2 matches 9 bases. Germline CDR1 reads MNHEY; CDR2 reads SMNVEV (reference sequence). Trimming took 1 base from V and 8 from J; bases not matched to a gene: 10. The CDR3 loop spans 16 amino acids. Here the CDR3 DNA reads TGTGCCAGCAGTTTATTGGGCGGGAGGGCCGTTGGTACGCAGTATTTT. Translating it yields CASSLLGGRAVGTQYF.

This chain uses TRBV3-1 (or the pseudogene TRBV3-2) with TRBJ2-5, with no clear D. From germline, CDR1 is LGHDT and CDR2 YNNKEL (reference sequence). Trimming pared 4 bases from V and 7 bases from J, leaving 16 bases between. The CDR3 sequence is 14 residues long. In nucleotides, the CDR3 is TGTGCCAGCAGCCCTAATCTTCTGGTCGGGACCCAGTACTTC. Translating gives CASSPNLLVGTQYF.

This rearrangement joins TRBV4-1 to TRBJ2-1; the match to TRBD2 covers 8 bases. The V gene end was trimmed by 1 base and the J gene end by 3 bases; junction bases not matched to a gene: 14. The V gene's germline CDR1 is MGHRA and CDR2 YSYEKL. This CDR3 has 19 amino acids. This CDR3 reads CASSQGPAGVWGLYNEQFF. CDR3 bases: TGCGCCAGCAGCCAAGGACCAGCGGGAGTATGGGGTCTCTACAATGAGCAGTTCTTC.

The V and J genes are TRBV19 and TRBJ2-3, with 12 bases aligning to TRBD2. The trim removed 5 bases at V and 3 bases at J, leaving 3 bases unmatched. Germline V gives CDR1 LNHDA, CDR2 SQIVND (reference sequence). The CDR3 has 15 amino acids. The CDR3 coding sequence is TGTGCCAGTAGTCAGGGGACTAGCGGGACAGATACGCAGTATTTT. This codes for CASSQGTSGTDTQYF.

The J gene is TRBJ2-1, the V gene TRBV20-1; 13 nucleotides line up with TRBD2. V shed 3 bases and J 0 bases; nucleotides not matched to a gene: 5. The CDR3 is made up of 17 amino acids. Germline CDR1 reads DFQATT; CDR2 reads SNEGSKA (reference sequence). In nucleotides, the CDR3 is TGCAGTGCTAGTGCGGGACTAGCGGGAAGCTCCTACAATGAGCAGTTCTTC. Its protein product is CSASAGLAGSSYNEQFF.

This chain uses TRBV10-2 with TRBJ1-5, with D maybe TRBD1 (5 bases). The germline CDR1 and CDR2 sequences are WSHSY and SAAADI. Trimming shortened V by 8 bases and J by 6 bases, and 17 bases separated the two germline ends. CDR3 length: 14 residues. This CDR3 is CASAPGPLGQPQHF. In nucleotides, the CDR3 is TGCGCCAGCGCTCCAGGGCCTCTCGGTCAGCCCCAGCATTTT.

As DNA, the CDR3 is TGTGCCAGCAGCCCAGGGGGGATCGCTACGCAGTATTTT. Its protein product is CASSPGGIATQYF. The chain employs TRBV28 and TRBJ2-3, with D perhaps matching TRBD1 (7 bases). V lost 6 bases and J 8 bases, leaving 15 bases between the germline ends. The CDR3 is 13 amino acids. Germline V CDR1 and CDR2: MDHEN, SYDVKM.

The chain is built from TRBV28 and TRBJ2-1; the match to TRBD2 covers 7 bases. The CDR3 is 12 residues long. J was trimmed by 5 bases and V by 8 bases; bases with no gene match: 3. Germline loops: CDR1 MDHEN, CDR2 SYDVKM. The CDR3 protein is CASDGRNNEQFF. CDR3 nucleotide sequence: TGTGCCAGCGACGGGAGGAACAATGAGCAGTTCTTC. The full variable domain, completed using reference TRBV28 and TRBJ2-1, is DVKVTQSSRYLVKRTGEKVFLECVQDMDHENMFWYRQDPGLGLRLIYFSYDVKMKEKGDIPEGYSVSREKKERFSLILESASTNQTSMYLCASDGRNNEQFFGPGTRLTVL.

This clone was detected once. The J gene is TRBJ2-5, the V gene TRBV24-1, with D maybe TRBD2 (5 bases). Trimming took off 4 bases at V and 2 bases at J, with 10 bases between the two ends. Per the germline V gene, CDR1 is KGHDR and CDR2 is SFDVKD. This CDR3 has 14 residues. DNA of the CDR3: TGTGCCACCAGTGACCCCAGAGGGCAAGAGACCCAGTACTTC. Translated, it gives CATSDPRGQETQYF.